The 5 T cell receptor beta chains in this list originate from one sample, sequenced in a study of vaccination and CD4 T cells after COVID-19. Sample treatment: approximately nine-day PBMC culture with coronavirus spike peptide pools or control peptides (ViraFEST assay). With the Oncomine TCR Beta short-read assay, DNA from cultured CD4+ T cells was sequenced. One entry per CDR3 protein, called by TCRdb with MiXCR from the PCR reads. In the table there are nearly 15,000 distinct CDR3 sequences, around 48% of which are singletons. Their antigens remain unidentified. The material sequenced was CD4+ T cells from blood, cultured in vitro. All receptors derive from a human donor who had recovered from COVID-19.

Relative to its sample, this clonotype is medium-sized. J is TRBJ1-6 and V is TRBV7-9; D ambiguous. Trimming stripped 4 bases from V and 4 bases from J, with 17 bases between. Germline values: CDR1 SEHNR, CDR2 FQNEAQ (reference sequence). The CDR3 contains 17 residues. The CDR3 DNA follows: TGTGCCAGCAGCTCCGGTGAGGGATCCCCGTATAATTCACCCCTCCACTTT. Amino acid sequence: CASSSGEGSPYNSPLHF.

The chain links TRBV28 to TRBJ1-5; no firm D call. Germline V gene lookup returns CDR1 MDHEN and CDR2 SYDVKM. The CDR3 consists of 15 residues. The germline V and J ends were trimmed by 5 bases and 3 bases, with 14 bases remaining between them. The CDR3 nucleotides read TGTGCCAGCAGTCCAGTTATGACATCCAATCAGCCCCAGCATTTT. It specifies CASSPVMTSNQPQHF. Looking up the rest from reference TRBV28 and TRBJ1-5 gives the full variable domain: DVKVTQSSRYLVKRTGEKVFLECVQDMDHENMFWYRQDPGLGLRLIYFSYDVKMKEKGDIPEGYSVSREKKERFSLILESASTNQTSMYLCASSPVMTSNQPQHFGDGTRLSIL.

V usage is TRBV28 and J usage is TRBJ2-3; no clear D. Trimming removed 2 bases at V and 2 bases at J, with 5 bases between. Germline CDR1 reads MDHEN; CDR2 reads SYDVKM. This CDR3 is built from 13 residues. The CDR3 region has the DNA TGTGCCAGCAGTTTAATCCACACAGATACGCAGTATTTT. Amino acids: CASSLIHTDTQYF.

The chain combines TRBV23-1 with TRBJ2-3; 13 bases line up with TRBD2. TRBV23-1 is placed among ORFs of uncertain function. Germline trimming cut 3 bases from V and 2 bases from J; bases unmatched to any gene: 11. This CDR3 is built from 19 residues. The CDR3 DNA sequence: TGCGCCAGCAGTCAGCTTTGGACTAGCGGGGGTACCTTCACAGATACGCAGTATTTT. It translates to CASSQLWTSGGTFTDTQYF.

The chain has TRBV7-8 and TRBJ1-3; D perhaps matches TRBD1 (5 bases). Trimming took off 3 bases at V and 2 bases at J, with 17 bases between the two ends. This CDR3 has 17 residues. Looked up from germline, CDR1 is SGHVS and CDR2 is FQNEAQ. CDR3 sequence: CASSFPPQGLAGNTIYF. CDR3 DNA sequence: TGTGCCAGCAGCTTCCCCCCCCAGGGATTAGCTGGAAACACCATATATTTT.